This T cell receptor beta chain came from a study of shared clonotypes between healthy human individuals. Study-wide results and caveats: The study found approximately 5% of naive CD4 clonotypes shared across a few donors.

Naive CD8 cells, CD45RO-negative and positively selected for CCR7, excluded terminally differentiated effector memory CD45RA+ cells. Here immunoSEQ multiplex PCR was the method, and the copy in TCRdb shows in-frame clones only, minus some. The data show about 600,000 clones, roughly 96% seen once. Points on this clone: Its matching antigen is unknown.

This receptor was taken from a woman aged 25 to 39 in good health. What was sequenced was naive CD8+ T cells sorted from blood.

In DNA form, the CDR3 reads TGTGCCAGCAGTTTACTGGTTAGCAATCAGCCCCAGCATTTT. Protein: CASSLLVSNQPQHF. The chain links TRBV28 to TRBJ1-5; D is ambiguous. The CDR3 runs to 14 residues. Germline CDR1 MDHEN, CDR2 SYDVKM. Trimming removed 2 bases from V and 0 bases from J, with 5 bases in between.